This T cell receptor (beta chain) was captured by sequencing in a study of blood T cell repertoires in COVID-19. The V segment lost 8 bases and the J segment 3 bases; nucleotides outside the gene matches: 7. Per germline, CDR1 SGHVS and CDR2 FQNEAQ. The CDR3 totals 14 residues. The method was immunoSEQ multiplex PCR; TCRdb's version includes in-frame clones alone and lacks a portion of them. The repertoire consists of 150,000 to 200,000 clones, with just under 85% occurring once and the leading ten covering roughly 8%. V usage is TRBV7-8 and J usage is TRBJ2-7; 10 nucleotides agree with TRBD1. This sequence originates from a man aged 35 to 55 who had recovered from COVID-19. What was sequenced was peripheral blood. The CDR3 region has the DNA TGTGCCAGCGAATCCCGGGACAGGGGCTACGAGCAGTACTTC. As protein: CASESRDRGYEQYF. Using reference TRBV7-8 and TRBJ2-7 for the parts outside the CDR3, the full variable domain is GAGVSQSPRYKVAKRGQDVALRCDPISGHVSLFWYQQALGQGPEFLTYFQNEAQLDKSGLPSDRFFAERPEGSVSTLKIQRTQQEDSAVYLCASESRDRGYEQYFGPGTRLTVT.